The clone carrying this TCR beta chain showed up just once. Its antigen remains unidentified. CDR1 SGHRS and CDR2 YFSETQ come from the germline V gene. This CDR3 is 14 amino acids long. Trimming cost V 4 bases and J 4 bases; bases outside gene matches: 4. The data are from a study of T cell responses to AZD1222 COVID-19 vaccine. About the study: Doses given second, at about 4 or about 12 weeks, were pooled. Study outcomes and limitations: CD4 TCRs associated with vaccination spanned spike, dominating at 160-218 and 743-854.

Measured with immunoSEQ multiplex PCR; TCRdb has only the in-frame clones, and not every one. The data contain 55,000 to 90,000 clones, around 83% of them singletons. The genes are TRBV5-1 and TRBJ2-5; 10 positions agree with TRBD1. The sequences come from peripheral blood, collected on day 0 of AZD1222 vaccination. The TCR was taken from an adult in good health. CDR3 sequence reads: CASSPGQGVETQYF. CDR3 sequence (DNA): TGCGCCAGCAGCCCCGGACAGGGGGTAGAGACCCAGTACTTC. Combining the CDR3 with reference TRBV5-1 and TRBJ2-5 gives the whole variable domain KAGVTQTPRYLIKTRGQQVTLSCSPISGHRSVSWYQQTPGQGLQFLFEYFSETQRNKGNFPGRFSGRQFSNSRSEMNVSTLELGDSALYLCASSPGQGVETQYFGPGTRLLVL.